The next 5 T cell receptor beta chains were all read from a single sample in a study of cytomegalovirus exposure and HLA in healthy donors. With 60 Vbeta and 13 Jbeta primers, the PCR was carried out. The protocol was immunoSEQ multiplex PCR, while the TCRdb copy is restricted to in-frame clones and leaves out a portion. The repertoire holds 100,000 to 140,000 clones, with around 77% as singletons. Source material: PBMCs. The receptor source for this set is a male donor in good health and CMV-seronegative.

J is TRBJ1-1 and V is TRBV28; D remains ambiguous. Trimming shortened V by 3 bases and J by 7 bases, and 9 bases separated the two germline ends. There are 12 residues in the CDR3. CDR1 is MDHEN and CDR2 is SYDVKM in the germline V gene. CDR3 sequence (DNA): TGTGCCAGCAGTTTCCTAGTAGGTGAAGCTTTCTTT. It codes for CASSFLVGEAFF.

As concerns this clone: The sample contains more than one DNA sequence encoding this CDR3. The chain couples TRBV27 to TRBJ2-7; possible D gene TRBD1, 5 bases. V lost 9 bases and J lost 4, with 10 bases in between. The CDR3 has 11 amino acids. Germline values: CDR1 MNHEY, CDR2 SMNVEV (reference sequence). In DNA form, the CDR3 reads TGTGCCAGTCGAAGGGGTTACGAGCAGTACTTC. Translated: CASRRGYEQYF.

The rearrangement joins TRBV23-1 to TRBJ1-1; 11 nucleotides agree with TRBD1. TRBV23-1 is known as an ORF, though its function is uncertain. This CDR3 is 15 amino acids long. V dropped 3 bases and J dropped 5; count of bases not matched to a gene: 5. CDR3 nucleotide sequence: TGCGCCAGCAGTCAGGTGGACAGGGGGCCAACTGAAGCTTTCTTT. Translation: CASSQVDRGPTEAFF.

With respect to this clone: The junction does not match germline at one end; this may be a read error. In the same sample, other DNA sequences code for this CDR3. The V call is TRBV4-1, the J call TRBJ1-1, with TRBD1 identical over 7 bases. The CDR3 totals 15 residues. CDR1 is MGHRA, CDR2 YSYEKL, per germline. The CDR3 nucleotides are TGTGCCAGCAGCCAAGTGACGGGACAGATCACTGAAGCTTTCTTT. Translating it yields CASSQVTGQITEAFF.

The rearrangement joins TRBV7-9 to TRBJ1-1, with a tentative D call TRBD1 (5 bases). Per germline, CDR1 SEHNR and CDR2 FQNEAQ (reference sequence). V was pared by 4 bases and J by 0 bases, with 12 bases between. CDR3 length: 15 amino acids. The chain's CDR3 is CASSSWTNMNTEAFF. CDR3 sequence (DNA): TGTGCCAGCAGCTCGTGGACAAATATGAACACTGAAGCTTTCTTT. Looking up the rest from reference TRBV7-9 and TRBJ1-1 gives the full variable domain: DTGVSQNPRHKITKRGQNVTFRCDPISEHNRLYWYRQTLGQGPEFLTYFQNEAQLEKSRLLSDRFSAERPKGSFSTLEIQRTEQGDSAMYLCASSSWTNMNTEAFFGQGTRLTVV.